This T cell receptor beta chain was captured by sequencing in a study of OX40 agonist ivuxolimab in advanced cancers. Study-wide results and limits: Mean expanded clone counts were higher in CD8+ than CD4+ T cells. With doses of 0.1 to 3.0 mg/kg, CD4+ and CD8+ blood T cells had undergone clonal expansion by week 6. Clonal expansion was among the lowest in partial responders at 0.1-3.0 mg/kg, especially CD8+.

Produced via immunoSEQ multiplex PCR; TCRdb's table is partial and in-frame only. Among 76,000 or so clones listed, 85% to 95% were seen once. The CDR3 extends over 15 amino acids. Germline V CDR1 and CDR2: MNHNS, SASEGT. With V trimmed by 7 bases and J by 8 bases, 12 bases remained unmatched. Blood was sampled at baseline, cycle 4 day 1, and cycle 7 day 1. To note about this clone: Its antigen remains unidentified.

The source material was CD4+ or CD8+ T cells sorted from blood, sampled in a trial of the OX40 agonist ivuxolimab. The chain recombines TRBV6-1 with TRBJ1-5; 9 positions agree with TRBD1. The receptor's source is an adult with an advanced solid tumor such as melanoma, head and neck, liver or kidney cancer. The CDR3 nucleotides read TGTGCCAGCAAACCAAACGGGACAGGGCGAAAGCCCCAGCATTTT. It is translated as CASKPNGTGRKPQHF.